This TCR beta chain was sequenced during a study of T cells in localized non-small cell lung cancer. The study's findings and limits: Uninvolved adjacent lung showed peak T cell clonality, exceeding tumor. Heterogeneity remains possible, as sequencing covered one tumor region only. A median 57 of the top 100 tumor clones appeared in adjacent lung. Greater blood T cell density accompanied longer overall survival.

Worth noting for this clone: Its antigen remains unidentified.

Libraries were prepared by immunoSEQ multiplex PCR; TCRdb keeps only in-frame clonotypes and omits some of them. The data contain about 7,300 clones, more than 20% of them singletons. The germline gives CDR1 SGHTA, CDR2 FQGNSA. The CDR3 is 13 amino acids. V was clipped by 4 bases and J by 7 bases, with 11 bases between them. The sequencing here drew on lung tumor tissue, taken before any cancer treatment. The source of this sequence is a man aged 40 to 70 with stage III squamous cell lung carcinoma. The rearrangement joins TRBV7-2 to TRBJ2-1; D is unresolved. The CDR3 loop reads CASSSNIGNEQFF. CDR3 in DNA: TGTGCCAGCAGCTCTAATATTGGGAATGAGCAGTTCTTC.